A selection of T cell receptor beta chains follows, all from one sample in a study of regulatory and conventional T cells in RAG deficiency. Libraries were prepared by immunoSEQ multiplex PCR; TCRdb keeps only in-frame clonotypes and omits some of them. Of under 45,000 clones in the sample, 60% to 85% were seen once. These same records also appear under a second study, on regulatory T cells.

Sequences were obtained from CD4+ effector T cells sorted from blood. These receptors all come from a human donor in good health. Each CDR3 is given without its conserved first and last residue. D genes are given only for firm matches.

V gene	D gene	J gene	CDR3 protein
TRBV15	-	TRBJ1-1	ATSREGGRTEAF
TRBV5-1	-	TRBJ1-1	ASSLGSGTITEAF
TRBV4-2	-	TRBJ1-6	ASSPTQPYRDLNSPLH
TRBV7-3	-	TRBJ2-1	ASSLNRENEQF
TRBV30	TRBD2	TRBJ2-3	ACQAGGSTDTQY
TRBV6-1	-	TRBJ1-3	ASKKRDSGNTIY
TRBV30	-	TRBJ2-5	AWSVPETQY
TRBV28	-	TRBJ1-2	ASNHDSGYT
TRBV9	-	TRBJ1-5	ASSVEAGPNQPQH
TRBV4-1	-	TRBJ2-5	ASSHRTDLQETQY